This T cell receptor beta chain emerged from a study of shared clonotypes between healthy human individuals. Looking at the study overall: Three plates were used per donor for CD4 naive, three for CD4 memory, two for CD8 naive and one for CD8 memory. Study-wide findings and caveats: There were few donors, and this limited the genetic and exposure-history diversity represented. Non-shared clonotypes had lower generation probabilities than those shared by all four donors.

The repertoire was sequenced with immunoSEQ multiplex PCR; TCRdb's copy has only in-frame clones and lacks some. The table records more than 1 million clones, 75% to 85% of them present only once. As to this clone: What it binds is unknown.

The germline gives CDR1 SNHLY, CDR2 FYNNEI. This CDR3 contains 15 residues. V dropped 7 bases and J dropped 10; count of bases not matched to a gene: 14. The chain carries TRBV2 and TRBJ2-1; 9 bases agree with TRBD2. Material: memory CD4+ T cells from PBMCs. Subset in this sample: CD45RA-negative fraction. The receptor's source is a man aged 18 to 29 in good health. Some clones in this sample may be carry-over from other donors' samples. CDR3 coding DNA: TGTGCCAGCATGAGTGGGGCCGTAGCGGGAGACGAGCAGTTCTTC. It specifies CASMSGAVAGDEQFF. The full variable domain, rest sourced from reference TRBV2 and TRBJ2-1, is EPEVTQTPSHQVTQMGQEVILRCVPISNHLYFYWYRQILGQKVEFLVSFYNNEISEKSEIFDDQFSVERPDGSNFTLKIRSTKLEDSAMYFCASMSGAVAGDEQFFGPGTRLTVL.